Following are 21 T cell receptor beta chains from one sample sequenced in a study of T cells in Graves' hyperthyroidism and ophthalmopathy. The investigators amplified TCR beta CDR3 regions from RNA transcripts. During a first-round RT-PCR of the TCR CDR3, the HTBI primer set was used. TCRdb re-analysed the multiplex PCR reads in MiXCR, keeping a single row per CDR3 protein. Among 400,000 to 550,000 distinct CDR3 sequences listed, approximately 15% were seen once. Material: blood. The receptors were gathered from a woman aged 18-35 years with Graves' hyperthyroidism.

This clonotype was seen a handful of times. This chain links TRBV7-9 with TRBJ2-1; 7 bases are a match to TRBD2. This CDR3 comprises 15 residues. CDR1 is SEHNR and CDR2 is FQNEAQ in the germline V gene (reference sequence). V shed 5 bases, J shed 9 bases, and the junction held 13 bases outside the gene matches. The CDR3 protein is CASSPSQRGRLEQFF. Here the CDR3 DNA reads TGTGCCAGCAGCCCTTCCCAGCGGGGTCGACTTGAGCAGTTCTTC.

This clonotype has just a few counts. At one boundary the junction diverges from the germline segment, which might be a read error. This chain joins TRBV6-2 or TRBV6-3 and TRBJ2-2; perhaps TRBD2 as D (6 bases). Germline V gives CDR1 MNHEY, CDR2 SVGEGT. The length of the CDR3 is 14 residues. The CDR3 sequence is CASSYGGNTGELVF. The CDR3 DNA follows: TGTGCCAGCAGTTACGGGGGGAACACCGGGGAGCTGGTTTTT.

As DNA, the CDR3 is TGTGCCATCAGTGATCGGACAGGGGGCGAAGAGACCCAGTACTTC. It encodes CAISDRTGGEETQYF. This sequence joins TRBV10-3 and TRBJ2-5; TRBD1 matches 11 bases. The CDR3 totals 15 residues. Germline values: CDR1 ENHRY, CDR2 SYGVKD. J was trimmed by 3 bases and V by 3 bases; bases with no gene match: 3.

This clonotype appeared many times. The chain uses TRBV10-3 and TRBJ2-5; a possible D gene is TRBD2 (5 bases). The V and J ends lost 0 bases and 3 bases respectively, with 14 bases between them. Germline-derived CDR1 and CDR2 are ENHRY and SYGVKD. The CDR3 spans 16 residues. CDR3 sequence reads: CAISESGRAKEETQYF. In DNA form, the CDR3 reads TGTGCCATCAGTGAGTCTGGGCGGGCGAAGGAAGAGACCCAGTACTTC.

This clonotype showed up just a few times. For the CDR3, the DNA is TGTGCCAGCAGCCCCCCCCTCCGCAATGAGCAGTTCTTC. As protein: CASSPPLRNEQFF. The chain joins TRBV7-9 to TRBJ2-1; D unclear. The V and J ends lost 5 bases and 6 bases respectively, with 11 bases between them. The length of the CDR3 is 13 residues. Germline CDR1 and CDR2: SEHNR and FQNEAQ (reference sequence).

This clonotype was counted only a few times. The rearrangement links TRBV12-5 to TRBJ1-1, with TRBD1 as a possible D gene (5 bases). V dropped 0 bases and J dropped 2 bases, with 19 bases sitting between them. The CDR3 contains 18 residues. Germline V gene lookup returns CDR1 LGHNT and CDR2 FRNRAP. The CDR3 DNA sequence: TGTGCTAGTGGTTTGGTAGGGGCAGAGGCATACTATAACACTGAAGCTTTCTTT. Translation: CASGLVGAEAYYNTEAFF.

This clonotype was counted many times. V and J are TRBV15 and TRBJ1-2; D is undetermined. Germline V gene lookup returns CDR1 LNHNV and CDR2 YYDKDF (reference sequence). Trimming cost V 2 bases and J 4 bases, with 26 bases left between them. CDR3 length: 19 amino acids. In DNA form, the CDR3 reads TGTGCCACCAGCAGATCCCCCCCACAGCCCGATAGGACTATCTATGGCTACACCTTC. It is translated as CATSRSPPQPDRTIYGYTF.

This clonotype was seen many times. The gene calls are TRBV29-1 and TRBJ2-1; D not resolved. The germline V and J ends were trimmed by 4 bases and 6 bases, with 4 bases remaining between them. From germline, CDR1 is SQVTM and CDR2 ANQGSEA. The CDR3 contains 10 residues. CDR3: CSVGLNEQFF. DNA of the CDR3: TGCAGCGTTGGTCTCAATGAGCAGTTCTTC.

This chain uses TRBV27 with TRBJ1-2; unclear D gene. V lost 6 bases and J lost 2, with 10 bases in between. Germline V CDR1 and CDR2: MNHEY, SMNVEV (reference sequence). The CDR3 is 13 amino acids. The CDR3 region is CASRPRLNYGYTF. The CDR3 bases are TGTGCCAGCAGACCCCGACTCAACTATGGCTACACCTTC.

Ten or more counts support this clonotype. The rearrangement uses TRBV27 and TRBJ1-5, with unresolved D. CDR3 size: 17 residues. V lost 0 bases and J 0 bases, leaving 12 bases between the germline ends. The germline V gene has CDR1 MNHEY and CDR2 SMNVEV (reference sequence). The CDR3 is CASSLSARVYSNQPQHF. The DNA of the CDR3 is TGTGCCAGCAGTTTATCCGCTAGGGTTTATAGCAATCAGCCCCAGCATTTT.

A remark on this clonotype: A clone one base away is much larger, so this may be a read error. The chain joins TRBV6-1 to TRBJ2-7, with 11 bases identical to TRBD2. This CDR3 comprises 15 residues. The germline CDR1 and CDR2 sequences are MNHNS and SASEGT. J lost 2 bases, V lost 10 bases, and 10 bases had no gene match. The CDR3 DNA sequence: TGTGCCAACAGCTGGACTAGCGGGCCTACCTACGAGCAGTACTTC. Amino acids: CANSWTSGPTYEQYF.

Worth noting for this clonotype: Sequence at one end of the junction differs from germline and may be a read error. This chain joins TRBV7-7 and TRBJ2-2, with a weak D call TRBD2 (6 bases). Germline loops: CDR1 SSHAT, CDR2 FNYEAQ (reference sequence). The CDR3 runs 14 residues. In DNA, the CDR3 is TGTGCTAGCAGCCCCCGCGGGGCCACCGGGGAGCTGTTTTTT. This gives the protein CASSPRGATGELFF.

The sample holds many counts of this clonotype. The chain uses TRBV29-1 and TRBJ2-1; 9 positions match TRBD2. Germline V gene data show CDR1 as SQVTM and CDR2 as ANQGSEA. This CDR3 comprises 16 residues. The junction had 4 bases not matched to a gene; V was cut back by 1 base and J by 0 bases. The CDR3 DNA reads TGCAGCGTTGAAGGGCGGGAGGGTAGCTCCTACAATGAGCAGTTCTTC. Translating it yields CSVEGREGSSYNEQFF.

At least ten counts were recorded for this clonotype. This chain links TRBV9 with TRBJ2-2, with TRBD2 matching 9 bases. V lost 6 bases and J lost 7; bases outside the gene matches: 10. CDR3 size: 15 residues. Germline CDR1 and CDR2: SGDLS and YYNGEE. The CDR3 is CASTWTSDYSGELFF. The CDR3 coding sequence is TGTGCCAGCACGTGGACTAGCGATTATAGCGGGGAGCTGTTTTTT.

This clonotype was detected only a few times. CDR3 nucleotide sequence: TGTGCCAGCAGGACCAGCGGGGGGAGGGCCAGGGGTGAGCAGTTCTTC. Protein sequence: CASRTSGGRARGEQFF. The chain carries TRBV6-1 and TRBJ2-1; 9 bases line up with TRBD2. V shed 6 bases and J 9 bases; nucleotides not matched to a gene: 15. Germline lookup yields CDR1 MNHNS and CDR2 SASEGT. There are 16 residues in the CDR3.

This clonotype was found a few times. The V gene is TRBV30, the J gene TRBJ2-6; D is perhaps TRBD2 (6 bases). Germline-derived CDR1 and CDR2 are GTSNPN and SVGIG (reference sequence). V was trimmed by 2 bases and J by 4 bases, leaving 15 bases between them. The CDR3 is 16 residues long. CDR3 in DNA: TGTGCCTGGAGTAGGCGAGGGGAGGTCGGGGCCAACGTCCTGACTTTC. It is translated as CAWSRRGEVGANVLTF.

There are many counts of this clonotype. The chain is built from TRBV12-3 or TRBV12-4 and TRBJ1-2; no clear D. The germline V and J ends were trimmed by 3 bases and 3 bases, with 11 bases remaining between them. This CDR3 contains 14 residues. The CDR3 sequence: CASSFLQWHYGYTF. The CDR3 bases are TGTGCCAGCAGTTTCTTGCAGTGGCACTATGGCTACACCTTC.

The chain joins TRBV7-8 to TRBJ2-3; weak D call: TRBD2 (7 bases). The length of the CDR3 is 17 residues. Germline-derived CDR1 and CDR2 are SGHVS and FQNEAQ. The V end lost 1 base, the J end lost 1 base, and 15 bases lay between the germline ends. CDR3 DNA: TGTGCCAGCAGCTTAGTAGGGGGAGGGTGGGGCACAGATACGCAGTATTTT. It translates to CASSLVGGGWGTDTQYF.

This clonotype was counted a few times. The chain carries TRBV12-3 or TRBV12-4 and TRBJ1-3, with a possible D match to TRBD1 (6 bases). The CDR3 totals 14 residues. V gave up 3 bases and J gave up 7 bases, with 13 bases separating them. CDR3 sequence (DNA): TGTGCCAGCAGTTTTAGGGGGAATCTCAACACCATATATTTT. Its translation is CASSFRGNLNTIYF.

V usage is TRBV7-8 and J usage is TRBJ1-1; perhaps TRBD1 as D (6 bases). The ends were cut back, 5 bases at V and 2 bases at J, with 12 bases in the middle. The CDR3 loop spans 14 amino acids. The germline V gene encodes CDR1 SGHVS and CDR2 FQNEAQ. CDR3 residues: CASSRGAANTEAFF. In DNA, the CDR3 is TGTGCCAGCAGCAGGGGGGCAGCAAACACTGAAGCTTTCTTT.

This clonotype was seen only once. V is TRBV28 and J is TRBJ1-2, with D tentatively TRBD1 (5 bases). CDR3 length equals 14 residues. Germline loops: CDR1 MDHEN, CDR2 SYDVKM. V was trimmed by 7 bases and J by 3 bases, leaving 15 bases between them. CDR3 DNA sequence: TGTGCCAGCAAGGGGTGGGGCCAGGACTATGGCTACACCTTC. Protein product: CASKGWGQDYGYTF.